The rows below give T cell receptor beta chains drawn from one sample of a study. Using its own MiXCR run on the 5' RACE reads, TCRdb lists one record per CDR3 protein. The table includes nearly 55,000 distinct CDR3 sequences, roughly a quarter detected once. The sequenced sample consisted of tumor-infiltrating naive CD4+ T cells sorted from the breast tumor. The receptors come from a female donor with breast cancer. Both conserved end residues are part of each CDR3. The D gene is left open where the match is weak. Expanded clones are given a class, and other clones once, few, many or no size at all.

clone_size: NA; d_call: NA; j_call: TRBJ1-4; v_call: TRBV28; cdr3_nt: TGTGCCAGCAGTTCAACAGGGTCCGGTCGCGAAAAACTGTTTTTT; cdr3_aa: CASSSTGSGREKLFF
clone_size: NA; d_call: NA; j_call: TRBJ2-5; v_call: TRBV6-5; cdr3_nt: TGTGCCAGCAGTAGGCAGGAACAAGAGACCCAGTACTTC; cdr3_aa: CASSRQEQETQYF
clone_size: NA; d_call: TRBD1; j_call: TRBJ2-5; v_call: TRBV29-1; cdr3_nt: TGCAGCGCAGGACAGGCCCAAGAGACCCAGTACTTC; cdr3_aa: CSAGQAQETQYF
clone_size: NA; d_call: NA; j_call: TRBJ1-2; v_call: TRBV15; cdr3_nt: TGTGCCACCAGCAGAGATAAGGGGGGCTATGGCTACACCTTC; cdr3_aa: CATSRDKGGYGYTF
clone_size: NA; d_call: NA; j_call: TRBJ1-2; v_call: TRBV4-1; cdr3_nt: TGCGCCAGCAGCCAAGTCGGCGGCAGAGCTAACTATGGCTACACCTTC; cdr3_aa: CASSQVGGRANYGYTF
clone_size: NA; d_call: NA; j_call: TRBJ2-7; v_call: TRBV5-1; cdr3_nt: TGCGCCAGCAGCTTGACAGGGACCTACGAGCAGTACTTC; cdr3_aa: CASSLTGTYEQYF
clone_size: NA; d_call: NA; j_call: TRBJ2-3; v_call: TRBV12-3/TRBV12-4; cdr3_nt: TGTGCCAGCAGTTTAATTCGGAGTCCAGATACGCAGTATTTT; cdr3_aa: CASSLIRSPDTQYF
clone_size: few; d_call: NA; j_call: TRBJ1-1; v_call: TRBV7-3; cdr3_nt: TGTGCCAGCAGCGCCACAGGGAACACTGAAGCTTTCTTT; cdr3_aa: CASSATGNTEAFF
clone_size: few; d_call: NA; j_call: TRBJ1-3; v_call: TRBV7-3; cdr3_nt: TGTGCCAGCAGCTTACTAGGGACTGGAAACACCATATATTTT; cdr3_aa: CASSLLGTGNTIYF
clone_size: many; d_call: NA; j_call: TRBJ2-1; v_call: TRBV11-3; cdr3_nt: TGTGCCAGCAGCTTCGGAGGGCCTTATGAGCAGTTCTTC; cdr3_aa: CASSFGGPYEQFF
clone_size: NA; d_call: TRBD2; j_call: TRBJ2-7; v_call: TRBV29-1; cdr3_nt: TGCAGCGTTGTGGGACTAGCGGGGGGCTACGAGCAGTACTTC; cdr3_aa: CSVVGLAGGYEQYF
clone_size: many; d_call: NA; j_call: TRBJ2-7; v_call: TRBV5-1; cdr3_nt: TGCGCCAGCAGCTCTATATACGAGCAGTACTTC; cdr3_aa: CASSSIYEQYF
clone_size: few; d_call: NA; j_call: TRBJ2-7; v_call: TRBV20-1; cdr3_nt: TGCAGTGCTAGTTCTCTCAACTACGAGCAGTACTTC; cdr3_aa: CSASSLNYEQYF
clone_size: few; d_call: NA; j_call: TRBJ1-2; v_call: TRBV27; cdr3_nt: TGTGCCAGCAGTTTATCGGACCGCTTCAATCCTAACTATGGCTACACCTTC; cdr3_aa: CASSLSDRFNPNYGYTF
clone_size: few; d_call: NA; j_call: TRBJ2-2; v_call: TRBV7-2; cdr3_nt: TGTGCCAGCAGGCCAGGGCCCAGATGGGCCGGGGAGCTGTTTTTT; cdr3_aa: CASRPGPRWAGELFF
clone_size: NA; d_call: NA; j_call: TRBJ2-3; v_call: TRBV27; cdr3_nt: TGTGCCAGCACCGACGGGGGACGCCCAACGCCAGATACGCAGTATTTT; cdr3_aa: CASTDGGRPTPDTQYF
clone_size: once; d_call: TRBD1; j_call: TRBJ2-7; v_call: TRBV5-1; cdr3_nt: TGCGCCAGCAGCCCCACTACAGGGGTCTCGGTGTACGAGCAGTACTTC; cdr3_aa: CASSPTTGVSVYEQYF
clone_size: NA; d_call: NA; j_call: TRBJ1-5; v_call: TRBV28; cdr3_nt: TGTGCCAGCAGTCCAACGGACGGCCAGCCCCAGCATTTT; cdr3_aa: CASSPTDGQPQHF
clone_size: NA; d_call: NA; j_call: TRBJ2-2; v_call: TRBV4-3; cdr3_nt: TGCGCCAGCAGCCAAGATGGAGGGGTGAGCGGCGGGGAGCTGTTTTTT; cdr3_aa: CASSQDGGVSGGELFF
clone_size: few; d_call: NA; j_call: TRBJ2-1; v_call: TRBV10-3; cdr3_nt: TGTGCCATCAGTGAGTCAGTGGGCCTCTACAATGAGCAGTTCTTC; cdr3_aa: CAISESVGLYNEQFF
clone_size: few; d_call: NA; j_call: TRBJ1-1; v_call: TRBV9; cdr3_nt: TGTGCCAGCAGCGCTCTCGGGGGGGCGCGTGGAGCTTTCTTT; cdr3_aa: CASSALGGARGAFF
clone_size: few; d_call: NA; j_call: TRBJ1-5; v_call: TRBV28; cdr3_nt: TGTGCCAGCATCCAAGGGGGTAGCAATCAGCCCCAGCATTTT; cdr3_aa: CASIQGGSNQPQHF
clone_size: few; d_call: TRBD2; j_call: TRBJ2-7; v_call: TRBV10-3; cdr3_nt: TGTGCCATCAGTAGCGGGAGGTCCTCCTACGAGCAGTACTTC; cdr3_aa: CAISSGRSSYEQYF
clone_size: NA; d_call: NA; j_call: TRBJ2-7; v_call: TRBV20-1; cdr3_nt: TGCAGTGCTAGATCTCCCTTGTCGGGGTACTCATACGAGCAGTACTTC; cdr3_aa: CSARSPLSGYSYEQYF
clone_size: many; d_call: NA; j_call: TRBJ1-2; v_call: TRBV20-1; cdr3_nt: TGCAGTACCAAAGACAGTCTAGGATATGGCTACACCTTC; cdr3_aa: CSTKDSLGYGYTF
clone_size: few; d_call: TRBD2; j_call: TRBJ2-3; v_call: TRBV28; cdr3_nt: TGTGCCAGCAGGAGCGGGATCAGCACAGATACGCAGTATTTT; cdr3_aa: CASRSGISTDTQYF
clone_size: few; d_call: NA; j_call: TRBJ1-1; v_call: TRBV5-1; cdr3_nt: TGCGCCAGCAGCTCCCAGGCCTCGAACACTGAAGCTTTCTTT; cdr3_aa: CASSSQASNTEAFF
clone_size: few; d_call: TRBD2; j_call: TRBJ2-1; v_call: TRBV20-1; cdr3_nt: TGCAGTGCTACCGGGACTAGCGGGAGGGCTGGTAATGAGCAGTTCTTC; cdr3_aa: CSATGTSGRAGNEQFF
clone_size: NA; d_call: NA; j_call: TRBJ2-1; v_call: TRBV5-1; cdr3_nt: TGCGCCAGCAGCCTAGGGACAAACGTCTATGAGCAGTTCTTC; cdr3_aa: CASSLGTNVYEQFF